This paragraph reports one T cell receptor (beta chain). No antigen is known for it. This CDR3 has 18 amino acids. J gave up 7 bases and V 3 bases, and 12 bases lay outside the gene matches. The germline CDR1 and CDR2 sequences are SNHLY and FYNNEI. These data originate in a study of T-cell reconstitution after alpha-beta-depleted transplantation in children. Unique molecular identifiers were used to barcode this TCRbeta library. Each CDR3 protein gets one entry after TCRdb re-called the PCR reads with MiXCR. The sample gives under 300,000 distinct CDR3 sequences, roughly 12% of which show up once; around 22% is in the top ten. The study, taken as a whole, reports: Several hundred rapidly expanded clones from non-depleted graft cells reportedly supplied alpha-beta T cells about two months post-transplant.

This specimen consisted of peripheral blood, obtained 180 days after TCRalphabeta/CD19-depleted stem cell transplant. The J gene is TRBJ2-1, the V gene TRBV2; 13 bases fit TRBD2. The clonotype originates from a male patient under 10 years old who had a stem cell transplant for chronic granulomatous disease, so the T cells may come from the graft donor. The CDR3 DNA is TGTGCCAGCAGTGATGTTGGGGGACTAGCGGGAAGGTGGAATGAGCAGTTCTTC. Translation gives CASSDVGGLAGRWNEQFF. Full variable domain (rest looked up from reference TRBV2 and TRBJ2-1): EPEVTQTPSHQVTQMGQEVILRCVPISNHLYFYWYRQILGQKVEFLVSFYNNEISEKSEIFDDQFSVERPDGSNFTLKIRSTKLEDSAMYFCASSDVGGLAGRWNEQFFGPGTRLTVL.